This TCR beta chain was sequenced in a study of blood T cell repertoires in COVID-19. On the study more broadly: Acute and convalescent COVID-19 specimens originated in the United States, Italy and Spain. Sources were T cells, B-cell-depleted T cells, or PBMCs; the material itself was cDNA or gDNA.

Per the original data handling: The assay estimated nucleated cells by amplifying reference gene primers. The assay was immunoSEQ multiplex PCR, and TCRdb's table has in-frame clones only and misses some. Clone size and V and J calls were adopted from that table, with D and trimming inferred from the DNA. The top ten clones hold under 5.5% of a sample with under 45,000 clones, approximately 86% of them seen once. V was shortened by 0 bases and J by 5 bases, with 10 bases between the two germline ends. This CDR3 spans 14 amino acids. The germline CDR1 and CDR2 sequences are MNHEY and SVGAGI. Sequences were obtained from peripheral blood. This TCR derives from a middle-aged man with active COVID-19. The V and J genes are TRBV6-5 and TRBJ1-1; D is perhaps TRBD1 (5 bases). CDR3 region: CASSYSDSGTEAFF. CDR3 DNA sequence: TGTGCCAGCAGTTACTCAGACAGTGGAACTGAAGCTTTCTTT.